These 15 T cell receptor beta chains came from one sample sequenced in a study of Graves' ophthalmopathy and Graves' hyperthyroidism. RNA transcripts were the template, and TCR beta CDR3 regions were amplified from them. RT-PCR was first run with HTBI primers, then multiplex PCR in a second round. TCRdb re-analysed the multiplex PCR reads in MiXCR, keeping a single row per CDR3 protein. The sample shows around 1.1 million distinct CDR3 sequences, about 40% of them seen only once. The specimen sequenced was peripheral blood or thyroid tissue (not recorded which). These receptors originate from an adult man with Graves' hyperthyroidism.

This clonotype was recorded a few times. The V gene is TRBV4-3, the J gene TRBJ1-1, with unresolved D. In germline, CDR1 is LGHNA, CDR2 YSLEER. CDR3 length: 15 amino acids. V was shortened by 0 bases and J by 5 bases, with 13 bases between the two germline ends. CDR3 nucleotide sequence: TGCGCCAGCAGCCAAGATGGCACCGGGAGGACTGAAGCTTTCTTT. Protein: CASSQDGTGRTEAFF.

This clonotype showed up many times. The chain uses TRBV29-1 and TRBJ1-1, with D tentatively TRBD1 (5 bases). Germline V gives CDR1 SQVTM, CDR2 ANQGSEA. V shed 4 bases and J shed 3 bases, with 15 bases lying between them. CDR3 length: 14 residues. The chain's CDR3 is CSVASGWQDTEAFF. The CDR3 DNA follows: TGCAGCGTTGCGTCAGGGTGGCAGGACACTGAAGCTTTCTTT. The variable domain in full, with the rest retrieved from reference TRBV29-1 and TRBJ1-1, is SAVISQKPSRDICQRGTSLTIQCQVDSQVTMMFWYRQQPGQSLTLIATANQGSEATYESGFVIDKFPISRPNLTFSTLTVSNMSPEDSSIYLCSVASGWQDTEAFFGQGTRLTVV.

This clonotype showed up many times. The chain uses TRBV20-1 and TRBJ2-7; D is unresolved. The V end was cut by 0 bases, the J end by 5 bases, with 5 bases between. CDR3 length: 11 amino acids. The germline V gene has CDR1 DFQATT and CDR2 SNEGSKA (reference sequence). The chain's CDR3 is CSARDLHEQYF. CDR3 nucleotides: TGCAGTGCTAGAGATCTACACGAGCAGTACTTC.

The V gene is TRBV2, the J gene TRBJ2-3; possible D gene TRBD2, 5 bases. V was clipped by 1 base and J by 2 bases, with 10 bases between them. The CDR3 has 15 amino acids. The germline CDR1 and CDR2 sequences are SNHLY and FYNNEI. CDR3 DNA: TGTGCCAGCAGTGAAGTAGGGAGAGACACAGATACGCAGTATTTT. Amino acids: CASSEVGRDTDTQYF.

This clonotype was observed many times. The rearrangement links TRBV15 to TRBJ2-5; TRBD1 aligns across 7 bases. Trimming at V came to 7 bases and at J to 3 bases, leaving 11 bases not matched to a gene. This CDR3 spans 15 amino acids. CDR1 LNHNV and CDR2 YYDKDF come from the germline V gene (reference sequence). CDR3 in amino acids: CATTTGTVGKETQYF. CDR3 in DNA: TGTGCCACCACAACCGGGACAGTAGGAAAAGAGACCCAGTACTTC.

This rearrangement joins TRBV7-2 to TRBJ1-5; 12 bases agree with TRBD1. The CDR3 length is 17 residues. Germline V CDR1 and CDR2: SGHTA, FQGNSA. V gave up 4 bases and J gave up 5 bases; unmatched junction bases: 9. In DNA, the CDR3 is TGTGCCAGCAGCTCCGATCGGGACAGGGGGCACCATCAGCCCCAGCATTTT. Residues: CASSSDRDRGHHQPQHF.

The sample holds one count of this clonotype. The chain recombines TRBV27 with TRBJ1-4; no clear D. Trimming shortened V by 6 bases and J by 4 bases, and 15 bases separated the two germline ends. This CDR3 region has 15 residues. Germline V lookup: CDR1 MNHEY, CDR2 SMNVEV (reference sequence). DNA for the CDR3: TGTGCCAGCAGCCAAAGCCTCGTACTTAATGAAAAACTGTTTTTT. Protein: CASSQSLVLNEKLFF.

This clonotype was seen at least ten times. The CDR3 sequence is CSARSLPQAFF. The DNA for the CDR3 is TGCAGTGCTAGGTCCCTCCCACAAGCTTTCTTT. The rearrangement uses TRBV20-1 and TRBJ1-1; the D is unclear. This CDR3 is 11 amino acids long. The germline CDR1 and CDR2 sequences are DFQATT and SNEGSKA (reference sequence). V lost 3 bases and J lost 9, with 11 bases in between.

The rearrangement joins TRBV12-3 or TRBV12-4 to TRBJ2-2; 7 nucleotides align to TRBD2. After removal of 5 bases from V and 6 bases from J, the junction contained 9 bases not matched to a gene. The CDR3 totals 15 residues. This CDR3 reads CASSRTSLGPGELFF. Here the CDR3 DNA reads TGTGCCAGCAGTCGGACTAGTCTTGGTCCCGGGGAGCTGTTTTTT.

The chain is built from TRBV5-1 and TRBJ2-3; no firm D call. The CDR3 is made up of 14 amino acids. V lost 0 bases and J lost 4, with 9 bases in between. The germline CDR1 and CDR2 sequences are SGHRS and YFSETQ. CDR3 in DNA: TGCGCCAGCAGCTTGGATCCGAGTGCAGATACGCAGTATTTT. It yields the protein CASSLDPSADTQYF. Variable domain in full (rest from reference TRBV5-1 and TRBJ2-3): KAGVTQTPRYLIKTRGQQVTLSCSPISGHRSVSWYQQTPGQGLQFLFEYFSETQRNKGNFPGRFSGRQFSNSRSEMNVSTLELGDSALYLCASSLDPSADTQYFGPGTRLTVL.

This clonotype was counted between two and nine times. This chain links TRBV9 with TRBJ2-7; perhaps TRBD2 as D (5 bases). The CDR3 length is 15 residues. Germline loops: CDR1 SGDLS, CDR2 YYNGEE. Trimming shortened V by 2 bases and J by 0 bases, and 12 bases separated the two germline ends. CDR3 in amino acids: CASSVGGSSSYEQYF. CDR3 nucleotides: TGTGCCAGCAGCGTGGGCGGGTCCAGCTCCTACGAGCAGTACTTC.

This chain uses TRBV6-2 or TRBV6-3 with TRBJ1-5; TRBD1 matches 7 bases. V was clipped by 6 bases and J by 6 bases; unmatched bases: 8. The CDR3 covers 14 residues. CDR1 is MNHEY and CDR2 is SVGEGT in the germline V gene. CDR3 loop: CASRRTGWGQPQHF. The CDR3 nucleotides are TGTGCCAGCAGGAGGACAGGTTGGGGTCAGCCCCAGCATTTT.

The rearrangement links TRBV14 to TRBJ2-7; D possibly corresponds to TRBD1 (5 bases). The V gene's germline CDR1 is SGHDN and CDR2 FVKESK. Trimming shortened V by 3 bases and J by 3 bases, and 9 bases separated the two germline ends. This CDR3 spans 13 amino acids. CDR3 in amino acids: CASSHQGGYEQYF. DNA of the CDR3: TGTGCCAGCAGCCACCAGGGCGGCTACGAGCAGTACTTC.

This clonotype has a handful of counts. Mismatch with germline at one junction end may stem from a read error. The rearrangement uses TRBV5-1 and TRBJ1-1; D gene ambiguous. Germline values: CDR1 SGHRS, CDR2 YFSETQ. The CDR3 covers 14 residues. The CDR3 DNA reads TGCGCCAGCAGCTTGCCTAAGGTGAACACTGAAGCTCTCTTT. The encoded protein is CASSLPKVNTEALF.

The chain uses TRBV30 and TRBJ1-5; the D gene is possibly TRBD1 (5 bases). This CDR3 comprises 14 residues. Between the trimmed V and J ends, which lost 5 bases and 2 bases, there was a span of 13 bases. Germline V CDR1 and CDR2: GTSNPN, SVGIG (reference sequence). The CDR3 coding sequence is TGTGCCTGGGGGGAAGGGACCCGCAATCAGCCCCAGCATTTT. The encoded protein is CAWGEGTRNQPQHF.